Listed here is a single TCR beta chain. These data are taken from a study of cytomegalovirus exposure and HLA in healthy donors. The table came from immunoSEQ multiplex PCR; TCRdb's copy has only in-frame clones and leaves some out. This sample carries 250,000 to 400,000 clones, roughly 86% of them seen once, and the ten largest clones take around 0.91%. Trimming shortened V by 5 bases and J by 4 bases, and 17 bases separated the two germline ends. CDR1 is SGHVS and CDR2 is FQNEAQ in the germline V gene. The CDR3 is 15 residues long. Sequenced material: PBMCs. The clonotype comes from a man in his thirties or forties in good health and CMV-seronegative. The chain employs TRBV7-8 and TRBJ1-2; D is uncertain. The CDR3 DNA reads TGTGCCAGCAGCCCCGACCCAGACTTGCCCTATGGCTACACCTTC. Translation gives CASSPDPDLPYGYTF.